The sample holds one count of the clone carrying this TCR beta chain. Its antigen is as yet unknown. Extraction of total RNA produced a minimum of 6 micrograms from each sample. The data were taken from a study of blood T cells in healthy people across ages. Study-level points and caveats: More naive CD4+ cells and higher diversity were found in long-lived than in aged donors. Older age went with lower TCR beta diversity per million T cells, in a roughly linear way.

In germline, CDR1 is SGHRS, CDR2 YFSETQ. The V gene lost 10 bases and the J gene lost 1 base, with 15 bases spanning the gap. CDR3 size: 14 residues. The use of a sample-barcoded 5' primer and a J-beta primer mix characterized a second PCR of roughly 6 to 11 cycles. Through a template-switch adaptor with 12 random nucleotides, each cDNA molecule received a tag. One entry per CDR3 protein results from TCRdb running MiXCR on the 5' RACE reads. The sample comprises hundreds of thousands of distinct CDR3 sequences, 45% to 60% of which are singletons, and 13% rests with the top ten. The sequenced material came from blood. This clonotype originated in a woman of 80 years or more in good health. The gene calls are TRBV5-1 and TRBJ2-1, with D perhaps given as TRBD1 or TRBD2 (6 bases each). The CDR3 spells CAGSEGGSYNEQFF. The CDR3 nucleotides read TGCGCCGGCTCCGAGGGGGGTTCCTACAATGAGCAGTTCTTC.